The clone carrying this T cell receptor (beta chain) occurred a few times. What it binds is unknown. The data stem from a study of cytomegalovirus exposure and HLA in healthy donors. General study results and limits: The study assumed roughly uniform donor sequencing depth for presence/absence analyses.

This CDR3 is built from 13 residues. The germline gives CDR1 GTSNPN, CDR2 SVGIG (reference sequence). PCR primers comprised 60 Vbeta and 13 Jbeta primers. TCRdb keeps only in-frame clones here, not all; method: immunoSEQ multiplex PCR. The sample has hundreds of thousands of clones, approximately 70% seen once. The V gene is TRBV30, the J gene TRBJ2-7; TRBD2 aligns across 7 bases. The sequence was obtained from a woman aged 25 to 45 in good health and CMV-seronegative. Sequencing used PBMCs. CDR3 nucleotide sequence: TGTGACACACTTGGGGGGGTCACCTACGAGCAGTACTTC. Residues: CDTLGGVTYEQYF.